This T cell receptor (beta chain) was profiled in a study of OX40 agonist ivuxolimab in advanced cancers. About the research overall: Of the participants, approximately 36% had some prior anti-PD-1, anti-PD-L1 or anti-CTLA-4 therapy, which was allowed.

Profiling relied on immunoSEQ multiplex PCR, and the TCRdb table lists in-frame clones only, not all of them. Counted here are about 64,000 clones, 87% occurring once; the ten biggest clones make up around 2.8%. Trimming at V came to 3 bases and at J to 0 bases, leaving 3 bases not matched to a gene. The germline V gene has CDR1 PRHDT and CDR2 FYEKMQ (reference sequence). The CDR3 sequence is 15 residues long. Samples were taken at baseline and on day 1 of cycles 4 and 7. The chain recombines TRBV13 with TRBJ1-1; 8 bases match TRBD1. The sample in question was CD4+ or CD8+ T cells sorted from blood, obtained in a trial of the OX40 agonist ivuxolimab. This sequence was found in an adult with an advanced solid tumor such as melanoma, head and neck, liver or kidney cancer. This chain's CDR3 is CASSFRGQLNTEAFF. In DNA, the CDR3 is TGTGCCAGCAGCTTCAGGGGGCAATTGAACACTGAAGCTTTCTTT.